This T cell receptor beta chain was observed in a study of CD8 T cells in Susac syndrome. It was with random hexamers that about 0.45 to 1 ug RNA was reverse transcribed. TCRdb re-called the immunoSEQ multiplex PCR reads with MiXCR, one entry per CDR3 protein. This table holds about 190,000 distinct CDR3 sequences, 80% to 95% found once. V lost 4 bases to trimming and J lost 0 bases, with 22 bases between them. Germline V CDR1 and CDR2: LNHDA, SQIVND (reference sequence). The CDR3 has 18 amino acids. The count of this clonotype is one. The rearrangement uses TRBV19 and TRBJ2-7, with D possibly being TRBD2 (6 bases). Sequenced: CD4+ T cells from PBMCs. This receptor was identified in a human donor in good health. The chain's CDR3 is CASSRAAWGAGSSYEQYF. The CDR3 bases are TGTGCCAGTAGTAGGGCAGCGTGGGGAGCGGGTAGCTCCTACGAGCAGTACTTC.